This T cell receptor beta chain originates from a study of blood T cells in healthy people across ages. This clonotype was detected many times. Its antigen is unknown. From germline, CDR1 is SGHTA and CDR2 FQGNSA. V lost 5 bases to trimming and J lost 3 bases; unmatched junction nucleotides: 3. This CDR3 spans 13 amino acids. The authors ran a second PCR of about 7 to 11 cycles using a sample-barcoded 5' primer and a J-beta primer mix. TCRdb re-derived calls from the 5' RACE reads in MiXCR, one entry per CDR3 protein. The sample has 700,000 to 800,000 distinct CDR3 sequences; roughly 45% are singletons. Overall study results and limits: As age increased, TCR beta diversity per million T cells fell in a roughly linear fashion.

This clonotype was obtained from a woman aged 60-75 years in good health. The rearrangement uses TRBV7-2 and TRBJ2-7, with 8 bases that match TRBD1. What was sequenced was blood. This CDR3 reads CASSPDRGYEQYF. CDR3 DNA sequence: TGTGCCAGCAGCCCCGACAGGGGCTACGAGCAGTACTTC.